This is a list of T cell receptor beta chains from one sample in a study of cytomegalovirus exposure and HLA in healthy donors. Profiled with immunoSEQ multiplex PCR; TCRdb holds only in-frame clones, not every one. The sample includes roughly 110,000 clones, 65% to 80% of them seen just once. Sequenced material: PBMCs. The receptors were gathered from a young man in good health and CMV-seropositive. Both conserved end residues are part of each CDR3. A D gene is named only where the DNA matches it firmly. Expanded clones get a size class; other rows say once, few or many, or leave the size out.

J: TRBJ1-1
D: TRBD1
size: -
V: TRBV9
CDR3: CASSVGETGIDTEAFF
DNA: TGTGCCAGCAGCGTAGGCGAGACAGGGATTGACACTGAAGCTTTCTTT

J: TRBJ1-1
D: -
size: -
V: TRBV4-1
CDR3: CASSQDRYTEAFF
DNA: TGCGCCAGCAGCCAAGATCGTTACACTGAAGCTTTCTTT

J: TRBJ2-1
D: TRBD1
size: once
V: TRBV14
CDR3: CASSQDWDSSVNEQFF
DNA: TGTGCCAGCAGCCAAGATTGGGACAGTTCAGTCAATGAGCAGTTCTTC

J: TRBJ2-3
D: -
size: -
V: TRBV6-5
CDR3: CASRTGISTDTQYF
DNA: TGTGCCAGCAGAACAGGGATAAGCACAGATACGCAGTATTTT

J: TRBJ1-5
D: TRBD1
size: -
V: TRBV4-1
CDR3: CASSQYAGTGGPRSNQPQHF
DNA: TGCGCCAGCAGCCAATATGCTGGGACAGGGGGCCCGAGAAGCAATCAGCCCCAGCATTTT

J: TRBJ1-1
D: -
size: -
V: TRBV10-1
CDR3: CASSGWTGTEAFF
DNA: TGCGCCAGCAGTGGATGGACGGGAACTGAAGCTTTCTTT

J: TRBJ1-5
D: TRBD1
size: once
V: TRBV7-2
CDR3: CASSYDRAGQPQHF
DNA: TGTGCCAGCAGCTACGACAGGGCGGGTCAGCCCCAGCATTTT

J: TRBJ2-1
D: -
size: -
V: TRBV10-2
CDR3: CASSAFWPGGNEQFF
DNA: TGCGCCAGCAGTGCGTTTTGGCCCGGGGGCAATGAGCAGTTCTTC

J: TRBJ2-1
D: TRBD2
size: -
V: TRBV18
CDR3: CASSPTSGGYSYNEQFF
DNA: TGTGCCAGCTCACCGACTAGCGGGGGGTACTCCTACAATGAGCAGTTCTTC

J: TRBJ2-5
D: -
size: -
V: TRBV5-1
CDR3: CASSLDSGTQETQYF
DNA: TGCGCCAGCAGCTTGGACTCAGGGACACAAGAGACCCAGTACTTC

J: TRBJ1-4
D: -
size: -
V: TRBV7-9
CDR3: CASSLAREKLFF
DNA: TGTGCCAGCAGCTTAGCGAGAGAAAAACTGTTTTTT

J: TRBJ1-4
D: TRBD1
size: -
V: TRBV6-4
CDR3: CASSDRTGEGGSEKLFF
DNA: TGTGCCAGCAGTGATCGGACAGGGGAGGGAGGTAGTGAAAAACTGTTTTTT

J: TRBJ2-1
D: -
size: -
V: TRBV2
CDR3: CASGERGGAYNEQFF
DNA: TGTGCCAGCGGTGAAAGGGGGGGCGCCTACAATGAGCAGTTCTTC

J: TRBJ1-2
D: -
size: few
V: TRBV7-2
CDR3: CASSSNGLNYGYTF
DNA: TGTGCCAGCAGCTCCAACGGACTTAACTATGGCTACACCTTC

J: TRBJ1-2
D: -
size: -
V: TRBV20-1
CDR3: CSARGPLGYTF
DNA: TGCAGTGCTAGAGGGCCCCTCGGCTACACCTTC